This T cell receptor (beta chain) was identified in a study of preoperative IRX-2 immunotherapy in early breast cancer. Indicated treatment: preoperative locoregional IRX-2 cytokine immunotherapy. Patients received preoperative, locoregional IRX-2 cytokine immunotherapy in a phase Ib study. The CDR3 consists of 15 residues. Per the germline V gene, CDR1 is SSHAT and CDR2 is FNYEAQ (reference sequence). Note on this clone: Relative to the germline gene, one junction end is altered; a read error may explain this.

Only in-frame clones appear in the TCRdb table, and some are missing; sequencing was by immunoSEQ multiplex PCR. This table holds almost 35,000 clones, roughly 95% found once. This TCR was sampled from a human donor with breast cancer. The rearrangement joins TRBV7-7 to TRBJ2-3, with 9 positions matching TRBD1. The sample was acquired from a patient treated with IRX-2 immunotherapy. CDR3 sequence reads: CASSPGTGKTDTQYF. In DNA, the CDR3 is TGTGCTAGCAGCCCCGGGACAGGGAAGACAGATACGCAGTATTTT.